This T cell receptor beta chain was documented in a study of cytomegalovirus exposure and HLA in healthy donors. Study summary: The study placed around 85% of its approximately 380 genotyped donors in the Caucasian-associated ancestry cluster.

CDR3 size: 18 residues. The germline V gene has CDR1 LNHNV and CDR2 YYDKDF (reference sequence). The ends were cut back, 0 bases at V and 6 bases at J, with 21 bases in the middle. The PCR employed 60 Vbeta primers together with 13 Jbeta primers. TCRdb keeps only in-frame clones here, not all; method: immunoSEQ multiplex PCR. This sample yields about 160,000 clones, of which 73% are seen a single time; 1.5% to 2% belongs to the top ten. This clone came up once. The sequence was obtained from a woman between 18 and 30 years old in good health and CMV-seronegative. The sequencing sample was made of PBMCs. J is TRBJ1-5 and V is TRBV15; weak D call: TRBD1 (6 bases). The CDR3 sequence: CATSRDLGAQARVQPQHF. The CDR3 DNA follows: TGTGCCACCAGCAGAGATCTGGGGGCGCAGGCAAGGGTTCAGCCCCAGCATTTT.